These T cell receptor beta chains were read from a single sample in a study of tumor-infiltrating lymphocytes in oesophageal squamous cell carcinoma. A single record per CDR3 protein comes from TCRdb applying MiXCR to the PCR reads. The profile covers some 14,000 distinct CDR3 sequences, with around 50% appearing a single time and 15% to 20% taken by the ten largest. The sequencing sample was made of esophageal tumor tissue. These receptor sequences come from a male donor with esophageal squamous cell carcinoma. The CDR3 runs from the conserved cysteine through the conserved F or W. A D gene is named only where the DNA matches it firmly. Clone size appears in some rows only: once, few, many, or a class for an expanded clone.

TRBV7-6	NA	NA	TRBJ2-1	CASSLPYNEQFF	TGTGCCAGCAGCTTACCGTACAATGAGCAGTTCTTC
TRBV10-2	TRBD1	NA	TRBJ1-6	CASSKNPGQGDSPLHF	TGCGCCAGCAGTAAAAATCCGGGACAGGGGGATTCACCCCTCCACTTT
TRBV28	NA	NA	TRBJ2-5	CASSLYGGGRQETQYF	TGTGCCAGCAGTTTATACGGGGGAGGCCGACAAGAGACCCAGTACTTC
TRBV7-8	TRBD1	few	TRBJ2-1	CASSSSWGQENNEQFF	TGTGCCAGCAGCTCCAGTTGGGGACAGGAAAACAATGAGCAGTTCTTC
TRBV4-2	NA	NA	TRBJ2-1	CASSPDPRPPYNEQFF	TGTGCCAGCAGCCCGGACCCGAGACCCCCCTACAATGAGCAGTTCTTC
TRBV11-2	NA	NA	TRBJ2-5	CASSATGSRQETQYF	TGTGCCAGCAGCGCCACAGGGTCTAGGCAAGAGACCCAGTACTTC
TRBV6-6	TRBD1	NA	TRBJ1-1	CASSYFRDRVNTEAFF	TGTGCCAGCAGTTACTTCAGGGACAGGGTAAACACTGAAGCTTTCTTT
TRBV19	NA	many	TRBJ1-5	CASKGGFNQPQHF	TGTGCCAGTAAGGGGGGCTTTAATCAGCCCCAGCATTTT
TRBV10-1	NA	many	TRBJ2-2	CASQQDSNTGELFF	TGCGCCAGCCAACAGGACTCTAACACCGGGGAGCTGTTTTTT
TRBV7-2	TRBD2	NA	TRBJ2-2	CASSGAGGTGELFF	TGTGCCAGCAGTGGAGCGGGAGGAACCGGGGAGCTGTTTTTT
TRBV28	NA	many	TRBJ2-3	CASVAGQGTDTQYF	TGTGCCAGCGTCGCCGGGCAGGGCACAGATACGCAGTATTTT
TRBV2	NA	NA	TRBJ2-7	CASSLGRSSHEQYF	TGTGCCAGCAGCTTAGGTCGGTCATCCCATGAGCAGTACTTC
TRBV6-4	NA	many	TRBJ2-1	CASRAGSYHNEQFF	TGTGCCAGCAGAGCCGGGAGCTACCACAATGAGCAGTTCTTC
TRBV29-1	NA	NA	TRBJ2-5	CSVLQETQYF	TGCAGCGTATTGCAAGAGACCCAGTACTTC
TRBV14	NA	NA	TRBJ2-7	CASSQGAGREQYF	TGTGCCAGCAGCCAAGGTGCTGGGCGGGAGCAGTACTTC
TRBV28	NA	once	TRBJ2-7	CASSPPDSYEQYF	TGTGCCAGCAGCCCCCCGGACAGCTACGAGCAGTACTTC
TRBV28	NA	NA	TRBJ2-1	CASSPIQLYNEQFF	TGTGCCAGCAGTCCCATACAGCTTTACAATGAGCAGTTCTTC
TRBV7-2	TRBD2	NA	TRBJ2-1	CASSLVAGGFYNEQFF	TGTGCCAGCAGCTTAGTAGCGGGAGGCTTTTACAATGAGCAGTTCTTC
TRBV11-2	TRBD2	NA	TRBJ2-4	CASSSGGLAKAKNIQYF	TGTGCCAGCAGCTCAGGGGGACTAGCGAAAGCCAAAAACATTCAGTACTTC
TRBV6-1	NA	NA	TRBJ2-3	CASSEGAGSTDTQYF	TGTGCCAGCAGTGAGGGGGCGGGGAGCACAGATACGCAGTATTTT
TRBV25-1	TRBD2	many	TRBJ2-2	CASSGTSDTGELFF	TGTGCCAGCAGTGGGACTAGCGACACCGGGGAGCTGTTTTTT
TRBV5-1	NA	many	TRBJ2-1	CASSLEGPNEQFF	TGCGCCAGCAGCTTGGAGGGGCCCAATGAGCAGTTCTTC
TRBV7-3	NA	NA	TRBJ2-1	CASSLDLENEQFF	TGTGCCAGCAGCCTGGACCTTGAAAATGAGCAGTTCTTC
TRBV5-1	NA	many	TRBJ1-5	CASSPDGTQPQHF	TGCGCCAGCAGCCCGGACGGCACTCAGCCCCAGCATTTT
TRBV7-8	NA	once	TRBJ1-6	CASSPTQGGNSPLHF	TGTGCCAGCAGCCCCACACAGGGAGGGAATTCACCCCTCCACTTT
TRBV12-3/TRBV12-4	NA	NA	TRBJ2-7	CASSPSFVAYEQYF	TGTGCCAGCAGTCCCTCCTTCGTGGCCTACGAGCAGTACTTC
TRBV12-5	TRBD1	NA	TRBJ2-5	CASGLDRGETQYF	TGTGCTAGTGGTTTGGACAGGGGGGAGACCCAGTACTTC
TRBV12-3/TRBV12-4	NA	NA	TRBJ2-7	CASSLLVLSGEQYF	TGTGCCAGCAGTCTACTAGTCCTTTCGGGGGAGCAGTACTTC
TRBV2	NA	many	TRBJ1-2	CASSGTLGSTYGYTF	TGTGCCAGCAGTGGGACCTTGGGGTCGACCTATGGCTACACCTTC
TRBV7-2	TRBD1	few	TRBJ2-3	CASSLAGQGSQYF	TGTGCCAGCAGCTTAGCAGGACAGGGATCGCAGTATTTT
TRBV4-3	NA	NA	TRBJ1-1	CASSQDPAVNTEAFF	TGCGCCAGCAGCCAAGATCCGGCAGTGAACACTGAAGCTTTCTTT
TRBV6-5	TRBD2	NA	TRBJ2-4	CASSETSGGANIQYF	TGTGCCAGCAGTGAGACTAGCGGGGGGGCCAACATTCAGTACTTC
TRBV14	NA	few	TRBJ2-5	CASSLRPRETQYF	TGTGCCAGCAGCCTTCGTCCAAGAGAGACCCAGTACTTC
TRBV7-3	NA	NA	TRBJ2-1	CASSLNPGPYNEQFF	TGTGCCAGCAGCTTAAACCCCGGACCATACAATGAGCAGTTCTTC
TRBV10-2	TRBD1	many	TRBJ1-1	CASTKTGVVKTEAFF	TGCGCCAGCACAAAGACAGGGGTAGTAAAAACTGAAGCTTTCTTT
TRBV11-1	NA	NA	TRBJ2-3	CASSLGGSDTQYF	TGTGCCAGCAGCTTAGGGGGGTCCGATACGCAGTATTTT
TRBV7-2	NA	NA	TRBJ2-2	CASSAHIVQTTGELFF	TGTGCCAGCAGCGCCCATATCGTCCAGACCACCGGGGAGCTGTTTTTT
TRBV7-2	NA	NA	TRBJ1-5	CASSPDLDQPQHF	TGTGCCAGCAGCCCAGATCTGGATCAGCCCCAGCATTTT
TRBV6-1	TRBD1	NA	TRBJ2-7	CASSEPGQGFYEQYF	TGTGCCAGCAGTGAGCCGGGACAGGGGTTCTACGAGCAGTACTTC
TRBV7-4	NA	few	TRBJ1-6	CASSPGDSPLHF	TGTGCCAGCAGCCCCGGTGATTCACCCCTCCACTTT
TRBV7-6	TRBD2	NA	TRBJ2-7	CASSPLASGDYEQYF	TGTGCCAGCAGCCCCCTAGCTAGCGGGGATTACGAGCAGTACTTC
TRBV6-1	NA	once	TRBJ2-3	CASSTKVAGPDTQYF	TGTGCCAGCAGCACAAAGGTGGCGGGTCCAGATACGCAGTATTTT
TRBV3-1	TRBD1	once	TRBJ1-2	CASSHIDRGKWYTF	TGTGCCAGCAGCCATATCGACAGGGGCAAATGGTACACCTTC
TRBV7-8	NA	many	TRBJ2-5	CASSPGTGRETQYF	TGTGCCAGCAGCCCCGGGACCGGAAGGGAGACCCAGTACTTC
TRBV7-9	NA	medium-sized	TRBJ2-2	CASSLVLPNTGELFF	TGTGCCAGCAGCTTAGTACTACCGAACACCGGGGAGCTGTTTTTT
TRBV28	NA	many	TRBJ1-1	CASSLDFGRVNGAFF	TGTGCCAGCAGTCTTGATTTTGGGAGGGTAAACGGAGCTTTCTTT
TRBV6-8	TRBD1	NA	TRBJ2-1	CASSYERQGNEQFF	TGTGCCAGCAGTTACGAGAGACAGGGCAATGAGCAGTTCTTC
TRBV10-2	NA	many	TRBJ2-7	CASSELKDSSYNEQYF	TGCGCCAGCAGTGAGTTAAAGGATAGCTCCTACAATGAGCAGTACTTC
TRBV7-6	NA	NA	TRBJ2-7	CATQVSGEQYF	TGTGCCACTCAGGTTTCCGGCGAGCAGTACTTC
TRBV5-1	TRBD1	many	TRBJ1-2	CASSAIPGQGRDYGYTF	TGCGCCAGCAGCGCGATTCCGGGACAGGGTAGGGACTATGGCTACACCTTC
TRBV10-2	NA	many	TRBJ2-2	CASRSLAGRANTGELFF	TGCGCCAGCAGGAGCCTGGCGGGGCGAGCGAACACCGGGGAGCTGTTTTTT
TRBV7-3	NA	NA	TRBJ2-3	CASSPPGTGELYF	TGTGCCAGCAGCCCCCCGGGAACCGGGGAGCTGTATTTT
TRBV7-6	NA	NA	TRBJ2-1	CASSLGMNEQFF	TGTGCCAGCAGCTTAGGTATGAATGAGCAGTTCTTC
TRBV7-4	NA	NA	TRBJ2-7	CASSPGGGQGYEQYF	TGTGCCAGCAGCCCGGGCGGTGGCCAGGGGTACGAGCAGTACTTC
TRBV4-1	NA	many	TRBJ2-5	CASQDRQETQYF	TGCGCCAGCCAGGACCGCCAAGAGACCCAGTACTTC
TRBV5-6	NA	medium-sized	TRBJ2-6	CASSPVSGSGANVLTF	TGTGCCAGCAGCCCAGTATCCGGCTCTGGGGCCAACGTCCTGACTTTC
TRBV7-2	TRBD2	few	TRBJ2-3	CASSLAPGLAGGASTDTQYF	TGTGCCAGCAGCTTAGCCCCCGGACTAGCGGGAGGTGCTAGCACAGATACGCAGTATTTT
TRBV7-2	NA	NA	TRBJ2-7	CASSSDSSYEQYF	TGTGCCAGCAGCTCGGACAGTTCCTACGAGCAGTACTTC